This TCR beta chain was recovered during a study of vaccination and CD4 T cells after COVID-19 (dated by TCRdb to 2021 to 2024). A note on the overall study: SARS-CoV-2 positivity had been established in the convalescent patients by nasal swab PCR, and mild disease was recorded in several of these patients and severe disease in one. The convalescent cohort comprised six males and four females, including two Hispanic individuals, seven Caucasians, two Asians and one multiracial person. Post-vaccine blood samples were taken a median of around 68 days after the second vaccine dose, with a range of roughly 14 to 250 days. Three convalescent patients were sampled both early after vaccination (day 14) and late after vaccination (days 161 to 241). Two doses of either the Pfizer-BioNTech BNT162b2 vaccine (n=8) or the Moderna mRNA-1273 vaccine (n=2) were administered to participants. In under 13 COVID-19 convalescent patients and 4 infection-naive healthy vaccine recipients, researchers compared the spike-specific CD4+ TCR repertoire from before mRNA vaccination with the repertoire from after. Post-COVID blood samples were collected from convalescent patients a median of around 96 days after diagnosis, with a range of roughly 30 to 170 days.

V loses 6 bases of germline sequence and J loses 5 bases, and the interval between the two ends is 13 bases. Reading the germline V gene (reference sequence) gives CDR1 MNHEY and CDR2 SMNVEV. The cysteine opens and the phenylalanine closes a CDR3 of 13 amino acids. The DNA shown is the 39-base CDR3, in frame from base 1. Summary of the overall study and its limitations: Among convalescent patients, a median about 86% of the SARS-CoV-2-reactive clones seen after vaccination appeared only after vaccination, which suggests priming specific to the vaccine. The median number of SARS-CoV-2-reactive clonotypes rose from 20 to 25 after infection to roughly 38 after vaccination, but the change was not significant. The study included relatively few convalescent patients and did not analyze early timepoints after natural infection. Of the vaccine-specific clones found in convalescent patients, nearly all (304 of 307) were mono-reactive for SARS-CoV-2 spike instead of being cross-reactive with common cold coronaviruses.

The sample's time point label, decoded: late sampling 161 to 241 days after vaccination in three convalescent patients. The convalescent patients' positive SARS-CoV-2 PCR tests were from March to December 2020, which was before the Alpha, Beta and Delta variants emerged in the United States. Ficoll-Paque Plus gradient centrifugation was used to isolate PBMCs from whole blood, and the isolated PBMCs were then either used fresh or cryopreserved at -140C. Worth noting for this clonotype: The target of this receptor is not known. Per-base qualities were not stored, and no clone one base away is much larger.

The library was produced with PCR. For sequencing, an Illumina iSeq 100 was employed. For the original study's pipeline: Non-productive sequences were removed, and CDR3s not starting with C, not ending with F or W, or shorter than 7 amino acids were discarded. CDR3 homology was assessed with Levenshtein distances (stringdist) and unrooted phylogenetic trees (ape) in R version 3.6.1. TCRdb reprocessed the public reads (quality trimming at Q25 with fastp, clone calling with MiXCR) and kept in-frame beta chains. Identical CDR3 protein sequences are pooled into one entry, listed with their most common genes and DNA. TCRdb, not the authors, supplied the V and J calls. The sample yields approximately 30,000 distinct CDR3 sequences; 51% were counted once. Around 5.2% of the sample comes from the top ten.

The material sequenced was CD4+ T cells from blood, taken about 7 months after SARS-CoV-2 vaccination. The sequence is built from TRBV27 and TRBJ2-5; a weak D assignment points to TRBD2 (6 bases agree). The TCR originated in a human donor who had recovered from COVID-19. The CDR3 amino acid sequence is: CASRPGLRETQYF. The DNA sequence is TGTGCCAGCAGGCCGGGACTTCGGGAGACCCAGTACTTC.